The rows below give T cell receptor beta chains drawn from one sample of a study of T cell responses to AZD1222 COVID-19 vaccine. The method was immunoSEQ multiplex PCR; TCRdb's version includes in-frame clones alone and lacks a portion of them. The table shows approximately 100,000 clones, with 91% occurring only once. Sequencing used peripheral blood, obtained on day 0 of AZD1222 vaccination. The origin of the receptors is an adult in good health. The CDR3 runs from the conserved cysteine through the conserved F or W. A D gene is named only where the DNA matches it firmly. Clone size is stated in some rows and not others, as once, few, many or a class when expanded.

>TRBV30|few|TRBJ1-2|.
TGTGCCTGGAATCTTTTTTATGGCTACACCTTC
CAWNLFYGYTF
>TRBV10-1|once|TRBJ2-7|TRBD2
TGCGCCAGCAGTGATGGCGGTAGCGGGAGGGCCCCCTACGAGCAGTACTTC
CASSDGGSGRAPYEQYF
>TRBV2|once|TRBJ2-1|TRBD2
TGTGCCGGCGGGAGAGGCTCCTACAATGAGCAGTTCTTC
CAGGRGSYNEQFF
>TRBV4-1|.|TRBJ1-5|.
TGCGCCAGCAGCCAAGATCATGTCTCTTCTGCCCCGAATCAGCCCCAGCATTTT
CASSQDHVSSAPNQPQHF
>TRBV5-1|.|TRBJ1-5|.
TGCGCCAGCAGGCTCGGCGGAGGGGGCAATCAGCCCCAGCATTTT
CASRLGGGGNQPQHF
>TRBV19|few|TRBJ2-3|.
TGTGCCAGTAGTACCACAGAGACGCACACAGATACGCAGTATTTT
CASSTTETHTDTQYF
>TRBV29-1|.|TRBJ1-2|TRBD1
TGCAGCGGGGGACAGGCACAATATGGCTACACCTTC
CSGGQAQYGYTF
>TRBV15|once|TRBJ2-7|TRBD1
TGTGCCACCAGCAGAGCGGGGACAGGAGCCTACGAGCAGTACTTC
CATSRAGTGAYEQYF
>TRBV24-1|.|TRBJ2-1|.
TGTGCCACCAGTGACCCTCTTGAGGCCAATGAGCAGTTCTTC
CATSDPLEANEQFF
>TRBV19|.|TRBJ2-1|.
TGTGCCAGTACGAGGTCGGGCGCCCACAATGAGCAGTTCTTC
CASTRSGAHNEQFF
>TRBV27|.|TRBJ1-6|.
TGTGCCAGCAGTTTATCACCCGGGCGAAACTTTGATAATTCACCCCTCCACTTT
CASSLSPGRNFDNSPLHF
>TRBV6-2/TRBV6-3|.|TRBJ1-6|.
TGTGCCAGCAGTTACCCCCGTAGCAATTCACCCCTCCACTTT
CASSYPRSNSPLHF
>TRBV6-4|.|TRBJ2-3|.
TGTGCCAGCAGTGACTCGGCGGGGCGGTCCGATACGCAGTATTTT
CASSDSAGRSDTQYF
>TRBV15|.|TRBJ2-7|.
TGTGCCACCAGTAGAAATACAGGACCTCTCTACGAGCAGTACTTC
CATSRNTGPLYEQYF
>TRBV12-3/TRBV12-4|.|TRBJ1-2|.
TGTGCCAGCAGTTTTCTGGAAACGTTGGGCTACACCTTC
CASSFLETLGYTF
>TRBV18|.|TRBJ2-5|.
TGTGCCAGCTCACCAGAGAAGGGGGGAACCCAGTACTTC
CASSPEKGGTQYF
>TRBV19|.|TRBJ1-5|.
TGTGCCAGTAGTATAACCCCTCAGCCCCAGCATTTT
CASSITPQPQHF
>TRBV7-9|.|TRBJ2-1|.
TGTGCCAGCAGCCTGATCGCGGATGAGCAGTTCTTC
CASSLIADEQFF
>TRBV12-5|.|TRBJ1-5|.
TGTGCTAGTGGTGCCCCCCTCGGAAAGGGAGGACAGCCCCAGCATTTT
CASGAPLGKGGQPQHF
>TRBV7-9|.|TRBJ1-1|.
TGTGCCAGCAGCCCCAAGCGCCCGGACTTGAACACTGAAGCTTTCTTT
CASSPKRPDLNTEAFF
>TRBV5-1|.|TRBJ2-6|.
TGCGCCAGCAGCCCAGACGGGGCTGGGGCCAACGTCCTGACTTTC
CASSPDGAGANVLTF
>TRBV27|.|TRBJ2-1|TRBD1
TGTGCCAGCAGACAGGGGAGAAGCTCCTACAATGAGCAGTTCTTC
CASRQGRSSYNEQFF
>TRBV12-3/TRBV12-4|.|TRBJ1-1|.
TGTGCCAGCCTCGATCTGGGGTCTGAAGCTTTCTTT
CASLDLGSEAFF
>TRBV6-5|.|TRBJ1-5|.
TGTGCCAGCAGTTACGCCGGGGCTCATCAGCCCCAGCATTTT
CASSYAGAHQPQHF
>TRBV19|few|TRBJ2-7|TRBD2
TGTGCCAGTAGTTCGGTTAGCGGGAGGGCCTACGAGCAGTACTTC
CASSSVSGRAYEQYF
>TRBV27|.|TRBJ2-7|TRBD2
TGTGCCAGCAACCGCGGGCTAGCGGGGTCTTACGAGCAGTACTTC
CASNRGLAGSYEQYF
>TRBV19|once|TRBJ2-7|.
TGTGCCAGTAGTACCCTCTCGACAGACTCGCCCCCCTACGAGCAGTACTTC
CASSTLSTDSPPYEQYF
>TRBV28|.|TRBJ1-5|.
TGTGCCAGCACCCGGATGTATCCGCCCCAGCATTTT
CASTRMYPPQHF
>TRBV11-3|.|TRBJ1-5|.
TGTGCCAGCAGCTTAGTGTTGGCCGCAGGCCCCAATCAGCCCCAGCATTTT
CASSLVLAAGPNQPQHF
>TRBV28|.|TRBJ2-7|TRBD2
TGTGCCAGCACCCACCGCGTAGCGGGAGCGAGGTACGAGCAGTACTTC
CASTHRVAGARYEQYF
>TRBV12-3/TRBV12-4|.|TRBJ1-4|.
TGTGCCAGCAGTTTTTCGGATTCCGGAAAACTGTTTTTT
CASSFSDSGKLFF
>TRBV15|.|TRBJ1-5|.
TGTGCCACCAGCAGAGTAATGGGAACAGGGTATCAGCCCCAGCATTTT
CATSRVMGTGYQPQHF
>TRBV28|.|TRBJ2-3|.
TGTGCCAGCAGCAAAAAGGGGTGGCAGGGATACACAGATACGCAGTATTTT
CASSKKGWQGYTDTQYF
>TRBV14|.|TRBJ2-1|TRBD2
TGTGCCAGCAGCCAAGATGGGGCGGTGTTCGGGACTAGCGGGAAAGATGAGCAGTTCTTC
CASSQDGAVFGTSGKDEQFF
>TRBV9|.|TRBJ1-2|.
TGTGCCAGCAGCGAAGAGATGACGGCCGTCGGTGGCTACACCTTC
CASSEEMTAVGGYTF
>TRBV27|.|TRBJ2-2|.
TGTGCCAGCAGTTTCAGACCGGGGCCAAACACCGGGGAGCTGTTTTTT
CASSFRPGPNTGELFF
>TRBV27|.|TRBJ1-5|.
TGTGCCAGCAGTTTGGGTTGGGAGTTGCCCCAGCATTTT
CASSLGWELPQHF
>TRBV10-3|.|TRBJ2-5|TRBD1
TGTGCCATCAGTTTCCAGGGGGCGGTCAAGGAGACCCAGTACTTC
CAISFQGAVKETQYF
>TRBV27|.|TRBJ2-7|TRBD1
TGTGCCAGCAGCCTTTTAGGGACAGGGGTTTTCGAGCAGTACTTC
CASSLLGTGVFEQYF
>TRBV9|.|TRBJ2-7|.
TGTGCCAGCAGCCCAGATGGGGGTGCCGACGAGCAGTACTTC
CASSPDGGADEQYF
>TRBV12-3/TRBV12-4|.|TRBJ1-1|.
TGTGCCAGCCGCTTTCACGGGACGGAAGCTTTCTTT
CASRFHGTEAFF